This entry lists 12 T cell receptor beta chains sequenced from one sample in a study of regulatory T cells in long-lasting Graves disease. To make TCR beta libraries, researchers used iRepertoire HTBI primers and Arm-PCR of CDR3 regions. TCRdb analysed the multiplex PCR reads with MiXCR anew, one entry per CDR3 protein. In the table there are approximately 350,000 distinct CDR3 sequences, about 23% of which are singletons. Time point described: persistent/refractory GD, antithyroid drugs over 5 years with positive TRAb. After RNA was extracted from PBMCs, the TCR library was made from it. This specimen was peripheral blood mononuclear cells (PBMCs), taken when the disease was refractory, from a patient treated with antithyroid drugs. All receptors derive from a middle-aged woman with Graves disease.

This clonotype was counted ten times or more. The chain carries TRBV12-3 or TRBV12-4 and TRBJ1-5; no clear D. The CDR3 is made up of 13 amino acids. Trimming left V 6 bases short and J 4 bases short, with 10 bases between. The CDR3 protein is CASSPPLNQPQHF. The CDR3 DNA is TGTGCCAGCAGCCCTCCTTTAAATCAGCCCCAGCATTTT.

The chain combines TRBV20-1 with TRBJ2-2; 13 bases agree with TRBD2. CDR3 length: 16 residues. Germline loops: CDR1 DFQATT, CDR2 SNEGSKA (reference sequence). With V trimmed by 7 bases and J by 1 base, 6 bases remained unmatched. The CDR3 region has the DNA TGCAGTGTTCGACGGACTAGCGGGGGGAACACCGGGGAGCTGTTTTTT. This translates into CSVRRTSGGNTGELFF.

This clonotype was counted at least ten times. V gene TRBV5-1 combines with J gene TRBJ2-4; 7 positions agree with TRBD1. The germline V gene has CDR1 SGHRS and CDR2 YFSETQ. After removal of 4 bases from V and 5 bases from J, the junction contained 6 bases not matched to a gene. The CDR3 extends over 14 amino acids. CDR3 in DNA: TGCGCCAGCAGCGGAGCAGGGGGAGAAAACATTCAGTACTTC. It codes for CASSGAGGENIQYF. The variable domain in full, completed from reference TRBV5-1 and TRBJ2-4, reads KAGVTQTPRYLIKTRGQQVTLSCSPISGHRSVSWYQQTPGQGLQFLFEYFSETQRNKGNFPGRFSGRQFSNSRSEMNVSTLELGDSALYLCASSGAGGENIQYFGAGTRLSVL.

This clonotype has at least ten counts. The J gene is TRBJ2-7, the V gene TRBV28, with D hard to call. V lost 4 bases, J lost 2 bases, and 15 bases lay in between. Germline CDR1 is MDHEN and CDR2 is SYDVKM. The CDR3 totals 15 residues. CDR3 protein: CASSSPGQYTYEQYF. CDR3 coding DNA: TGTGCCAGCAGTTCCCCGGGCCAGTACACCTACGAGCAGTACTTC.

The gene calls are TRBV19 and TRBJ1-2; the D gene is possibly TRBD1 (6 bases). The CDR3 has 16 amino acids. Trimming shortened V by 2 bases and J by 8 bases, and 21 bases separated the two germline ends. From germline, CDR1 is LNHDA and CDR2 SQIVND (reference sequence). CDR3 sequence (DNA): TGTGCCAGTAGTATAACCGGGACACCGAGACGTACGGGCTACACCTTC. Protein sequence: CASSITGTPRRTGYTF.

This clonotype came up many times. V is TRBV28 and J is TRBJ2-5; possibly TRBD2 for D (5 bases). Deletions cut 3 bases from V and 10 bases from J, with 9 bases between. Germline CDR1 reads MDHEN; CDR2 reads SYDVKM. This CDR3 has 11 residues. The CDR3 DNA follows: TGTGCCAGCAGTTTGTACGGGAACCAGTACTTC. Translated: CASSLYGNQYF.

This sequence joins TRBV20-1 and TRBJ2-7, with unresolved D. The CDR3 is made up of 14 amino acids. Trimming cost V 0 bases and J 7 bases, with 16 bases left between them. Germline V CDR1 and CDR2: DFQATT, SNEGSKA (reference sequence). The CDR3 here is CSAREPAFAIEQYF. The DNA for the CDR3 is TGCAGTGCTAGAGAGCCCGCGTTCGCTATTGAGCAGTACTTC.

This clonotype was counted many times. V usage is TRBV27 and J usage is TRBJ2-5; no clear D gene. This CDR3 is built from 15 residues. Looked up from germline, CDR1 is MNHEY and CDR2 is SMNVEV (reference sequence). Trimming removed 2 bases at V and 1 base at J, with 11 bases between. CDR3 protein: CASSLISGSQETQYF. Written as DNA, the CDR3 is TGTGCCAGCAGTTTAATATCCGGCAGCCAAGAGACCCAGTACTTC.

This clonotype was found once. CDR3 nucleotides: TGTGCCAGCAGCCGACTCCAGATCTGGGACGCCCTGGGGAATACGCAGTATTTT. Its translation is CASSRLQIWDALGNTQYF. The chain joins TRBV7-3 to TRBJ2-3; D may match TRBD1 or TRBD2 (5 bases each). The length of the CDR3 is 18 residues. Germline-derived CDR1 and CDR2 are SGHTA and FQGTGA. Trimming shortened V by 5 bases and J by 7 bases, and 28 bases separated the two germline ends.

At least ten counts were recorded for this clonotype. This chain joins TRBV29-1 and TRBJ2-5; 12 nucleotides match TRBD1. CDR1 and CDR2 from the germline V gene are SQVTM and ANQGSEA. Losses at the gene ends were 6 bases for V and 5 bases for J; bases not matched to a gene: 7. CDR3 length equals 14 residues. The CDR3 DNA reads as TGCAGCGTGCCGGGACAGGGGGCAGGCGAGACCCAGTACTTC. Translated: CSVPGQGAGETQYF.

This clonotype was seen only a few times. The rearrangement joins TRBV20-1 to TRBJ2-4, with D perhaps matching TRBD1 (7 bases). Trimming took off 6 bases at V and 3 bases at J, with 15 bases between the two ends. This CDR3 is built from 14 residues. Germline V CDR1 and CDR2: DFQATT, SNEGSKA (reference sequence). CDR3 DNA sequence: TGCAGTGCACTGGGGGGACAGCACAAAAACATTCAGTACTTC. Protein product: CSALGGQHKNIQYF.

The sample holds a few counts of this clonotype. V and J are TRBV10-3 and TRBJ2-7; TRBD2 might be the D (6 bases). V gave up 3 bases and J gave up 3 bases, with 9 bases separating them. Germline V CDR1 and CDR2: ENHRY, SYGVKD. The CDR3 has 13 residues. In DNA form, the CDR3 reads TGTGCCATCAGTGAAGGAGGGAACTACGAGCAGTACTTC. Translation gives CAISEGGNYEQYF.